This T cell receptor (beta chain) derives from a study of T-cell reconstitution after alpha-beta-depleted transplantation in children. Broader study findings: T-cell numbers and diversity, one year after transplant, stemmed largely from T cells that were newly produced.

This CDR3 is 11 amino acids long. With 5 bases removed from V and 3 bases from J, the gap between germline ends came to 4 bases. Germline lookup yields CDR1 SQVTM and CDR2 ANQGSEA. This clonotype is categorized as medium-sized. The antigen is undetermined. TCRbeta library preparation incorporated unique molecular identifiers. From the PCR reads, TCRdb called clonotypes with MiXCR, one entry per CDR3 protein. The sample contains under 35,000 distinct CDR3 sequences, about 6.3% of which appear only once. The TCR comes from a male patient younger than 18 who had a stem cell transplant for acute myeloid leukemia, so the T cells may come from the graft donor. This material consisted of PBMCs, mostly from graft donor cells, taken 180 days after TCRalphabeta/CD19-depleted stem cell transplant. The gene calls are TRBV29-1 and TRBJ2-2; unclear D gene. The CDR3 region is CSVYDTGELFF. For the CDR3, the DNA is TGCAGCGTTTATGACACCGGGGAGCTGTTTTTT.